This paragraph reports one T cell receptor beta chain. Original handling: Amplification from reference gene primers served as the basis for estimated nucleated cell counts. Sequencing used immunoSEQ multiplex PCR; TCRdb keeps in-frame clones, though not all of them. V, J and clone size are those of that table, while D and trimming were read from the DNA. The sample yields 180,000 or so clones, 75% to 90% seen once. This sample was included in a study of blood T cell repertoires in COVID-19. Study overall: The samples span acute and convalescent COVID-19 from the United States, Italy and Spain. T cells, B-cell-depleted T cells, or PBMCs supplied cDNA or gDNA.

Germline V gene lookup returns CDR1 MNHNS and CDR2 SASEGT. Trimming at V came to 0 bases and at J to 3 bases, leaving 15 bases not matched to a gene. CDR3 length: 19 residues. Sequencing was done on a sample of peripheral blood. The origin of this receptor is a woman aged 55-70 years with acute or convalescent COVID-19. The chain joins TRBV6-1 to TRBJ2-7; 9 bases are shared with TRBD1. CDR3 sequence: CASSEAPPWTGASFYEQYF. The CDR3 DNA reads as TGTGCCAGCAGTGAAGCTCCCCCGTGGACAGGGGCGTCTTTCTACGAGCAGTACTTC.